The subject of this entry is one T cell receptor (beta chain). Trimming cost V 4 bases and J 10 bases; bases outside gene matches: 9. CDR3 size: 14 residues. The germline CDR1 and CDR2 sequences are MNHNY and SVGAGI (reference sequence). This specimen belongs to a study of PD-L1 blockade in urothelial cancer. Study details: Males with bladder-origin urothelial cancer constituted about 90% of the roughly 30 patients.

The sample's time point: pretreatment peripheral blood. Assay used: immunoSEQ multiplex PCR; TCRdb lists only in-frame clones, some missing. The sample carries 43,000 or so clones, approximately 80% recorded once. The sequencing here drew on PBMCs, taken around atezolizumab (anti-PD-L1) treatment. This TCR was sampled from a man aged 55 to 69 with urothelial cancer. This sequence joins TRBV6-6 and TRBJ2-1; 8 bases agree with TRBD2. CDR3 in amino acids: CASSSHSASGEQFF. As DNA, the CDR3 is TGTGCCAGCAGTTCACACTCGGCTAGCGGGGAGCAGTTCTTC.